The 14 T cell receptor beta chains reported below all come from one sample, sequenced in a study of blood T cells in healthy people across ages. A second PCR, run for about 6 to 12 cycles, used a sample-barcoded 5' primer plus a J-beta primer mix. TCRdb fed the 5' RACE reads into MiXCR, producing one record per CDR3 protein. The sample consists of approximately 1,700,000 distinct CDR3 sequences, more than 35% of them appearing once. The sample taken for sequencing was blood. The source of these receptors is a human donor in good health.

This chain connects TRBV29-1 to TRBJ1-1; 7 bases are a match to TRBD1. The ends lost 1 base at V and 1 base at J; junction bases unmatched: 3. This CDR3 is built from 14 residues. Germline V gene data show CDR1 as SQVTM and CDR2 as ANQGSEA. The CDR3 protein is CSVEGRTGNTEAFF. CDR3 DNA sequence: TGCAGCGTTGAAGGGCGGACAGGGAACACTGAAGCTTTCTTT.

This clonotype was recorded a few times. The rearrangement uses TRBV9 and TRBJ2-5; D unresolved. V dropped 2 bases and J dropped 5 bases, with 16 bases sitting between them. Looked up from germline, CDR1 is SGDLS and CDR2 is YYNGEE. The CDR3 is made up of 15 amino acids. DNA for the CDR3: TGTGCCAGCAGCGTGATCAGGACCACCCCGGAGACCCAGTACTTC. Translating gives CASSVIRTTPETQYF.

This clonotype occurred a few times. The V and J genes are TRBV12-3 or TRBV12-4 and TRBJ1-1; D is uncertain. The CDR3 spans 13 residues. V shed 6 bases and J shed 1 base, with 9 bases lying between them. CDR3 sequence: CASSSTQNTEAFF. The CDR3 DNA reads TGTGCCAGCAGCTCAACCCAGAACACTGAAGCTTTCTTT.

CDR3 bases: TGTGCCAGCAGGGGGAAGGGACCGACTAACTATGGCTACACCTTC. Translating gives CASRGKGPTNYGYTF. The chain joins TRBV6-2 or TRBV6-3 to TRBJ1-2, with a tentative D call TRBD1 (5 bases). This CDR3 is 15 amino acids long. Trimming removed 6 bases at V and 0 bases at J, with 14 bases between. Germline V gene lookup returns CDR1 MNHEY and CDR2 SVGEGT.

This clonotype was seen once. CDR3 amino acids: CASSWGDNHYGYTF. For the CDR3, the DNA is TGTGCCAGCAGCTGGGGGGACAACCACTATGGCTACACCTTC. The genes are TRBV5-8 and TRBJ1-2; a weak D match, TRBD1 (6 bases). From germline, CDR1 is SGHTS and CDR2 YDEGEE. The CDR3 sequence is 14 residues long. Deletions cut 3 bases from V and 3 bases from J, with 12 bases between.

This chain links TRBV7-2 with TRBJ1-1; D is perhaps TRBD1 (6 bases). This CDR3 comprises 16 residues. V gave up 1 base and J gave up 4 bases, with 16 bases separating them. The germline gives CDR1 SGHTA, CDR2 FQGNSA. The CDR3 sequence is CASSLGLTGVGTEAFF. The CDR3 region has the DNA TGTGCCAGCAGCTTAGGACTGACAGGAGTGGGCACTGAAGCTTTCTTT.

This clonotype was seen more than once but under ten times. The chain uses TRBV7-2 and TRBJ2-2, with 7 bases aligning to TRBD2. V was pared by 5 bases and J by 2 bases, with 5 bases of the junction left unmatched. There are 15 residues in the CDR3. From germline, CDR1 is SGHTA and CDR2 FQGNSA. This chain's CDR3 is CASSPAGLNTGELFF. The CDR3 DNA is TGTGCCAGCAGCCCAGCGGGACTTAACACCGGGGAGCTGTTTTTT. The variable domain in full, with the rest retrieved from reference TRBV7-2 and TRBJ2-2, is GAGVSQSPSNKVTEKGKDVELRCDPISGHTALYWYRQSLGQGLEFLIYFQGNSAPDKSGLPSDRFSAERTGGSVSTLTIQRTQQEDSAVYLCASSPAGLNTGELFFGEGSRLTVL.

The sample holds many counts of this clonotype. The V call is TRBV4-2, the J call TRBJ2-1; 10 bases align to TRBD2. Trimming at V came to 0 bases and at J to 7 bases, leaving 6 bases not matched to a gene. This CDR3 region has 16 residues. Germline CDR1 and CDR2: LGHNA and YNFKEQ. The CDR3 is CASSQEGAGGLNEQFF. As DNA, the CDR3 is TGTGCCAGCAGCCAAGAAGGAGCGGGGGGGCTTAATGAGCAGTTCTTC.

This clonotype was detected a few times. The chain combines TRBV10-3 with TRBJ1-5; D is undetermined. The CDR3 has 15 amino acids. Germline V CDR1 and CDR2: ENHRY, SYGVKD. Trimming cost V 4 bases and J 3 bases, with 13 bases left between them. CDR3 sequence: CAISGPPGSNQPQHF. The CDR3 bases are TGTGCCATCAGTGGGCCCCCGGGGTCCAATCAGCCCCAGCATTTT.

The rearrangement joins TRBV24-1 to TRBJ1-1, with D tentatively TRBD1 (5 bases). Germline V gene sequence: CDR1 KGHDR, CDR2 SFDVKD. This CDR3 spans 13 amino acids. V was cut by 2 bases and J by 3 bases, with 6 bases left in between. The DNA of the CDR3 is TGTGCCACCAGTGATTGGGGGGACACTGAAGCTTTCTTT. Translation gives CATSDWGDTEAFF.

The genes are TRBV7-2 and TRBJ1-1; no clear D gene. The CDR3 has 13 amino acids. Per the germline V gene, CDR1 is SGHTA and CDR2 is FQGNSA. V shed 5 bases and J shed 8 bases, with 15 bases lying between them. The CDR3 coding sequence is TGTGCCAGCAGCACGACCCGCGGAACAGAAGCTTTCTTT. Translation gives CASSTTRGTEAFF.

The rearrangement uses TRBV7-2 and TRBJ1-5; D is unclear. V gave up 5 bases and J gave up 0 bases, with 11 bases separating them. From germline, CDR1 is SGHTA and CDR2 FQGNSA. The CDR3 has 15 amino acids. CDR3 DNA: TGTGCCAGCAGCCCCCACCTTGCTAGCAATCAGCCCCAGCATTTT. It yields the protein CASSPHLASNQPQHF.

The chain carries TRBV20-1 and TRBJ2-4; TRBD1 might be the D (6 bases). The germline CDR1 and CDR2 sequences are DFQATT and SNEGSKA (reference sequence). CDR3 length equals 12 residues. V gave up 6 bases and J gave up 7 bases, with 13 bases separating them. The CDR3 protein is CSAEHQGNIQYF. The CDR3 DNA reads TGCAGTGCCGAACACCAGGGGAACATTCAGTACTTC.

A few counts support this clonotype. The chain links TRBV10-3 to TRBJ1-1; TRBD1 matches at 9 bases. Germline V gives CDR1 ENHRY, CDR2 SYGVKD. V lost 5 bases to trimming and J lost 0 bases; unmatched junction nucleotides: 7. CDR3 length: 16 amino acids. CDR3 nucleotides: TGTGCCATCAGTTTAACCAGGGACAGGGTGAACACTGAAGCTTTCTTT. It encodes CAISLTRDRVNTEAFF.